This T cell receptor beta chain derives from a study of Ad26.COV2.S vaccination and SARS-CoV-2 variants. Assay used: immunoSEQ multiplex PCR; TCRdb lists only in-frame clones, some missing. The sample shows 300,000 to 400,000 clones, 70% to 90% of them seen only once. The V gene's germline CDR1 is LGHNA and CDR2 YSLEER. The V end was cut by 3 bases, the J end by 7 bases, with 10 bases between. The CDR3 length is 13 residues. Treatment described: about 20 received Ad26.COV2.S at low or high dose, single or two shots; roughly five received placebo; per-sample allocation not given. Sampling was done on day 63 after the first vaccine or placebo injection.

The sample was peripheral blood, taken in a trial of Ad26.COV2.S vaccine versus placebo. The receptor was derived from a person aged 18-65 years who received the Ad26.COV2.S COVID-19 vaccine or a placebo. V usage is TRBV4-3 and J usage is TRBJ2-1; D tentatively fits TRBD1 or TRBD2 (5 bases each). DNA of the CDR3: TGCGCCAGCAGCCAGAGGGGTTGGAATGAGCAGTTCTTC. It specifies CASSQRGWNEQFF.